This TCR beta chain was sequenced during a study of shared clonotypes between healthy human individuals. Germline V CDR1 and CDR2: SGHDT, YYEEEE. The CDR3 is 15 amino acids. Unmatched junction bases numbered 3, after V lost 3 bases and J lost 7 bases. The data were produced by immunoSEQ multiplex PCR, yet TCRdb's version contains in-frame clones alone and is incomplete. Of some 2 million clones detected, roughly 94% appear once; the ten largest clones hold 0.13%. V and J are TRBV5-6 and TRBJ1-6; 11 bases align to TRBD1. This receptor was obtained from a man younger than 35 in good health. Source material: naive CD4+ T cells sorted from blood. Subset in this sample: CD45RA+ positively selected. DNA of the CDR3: TGTGCCAGCAGCTCGGGGACAGGGGGGAATTCACCCCTCCACTTT. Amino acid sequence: CASSSGTGGNSPLHF.